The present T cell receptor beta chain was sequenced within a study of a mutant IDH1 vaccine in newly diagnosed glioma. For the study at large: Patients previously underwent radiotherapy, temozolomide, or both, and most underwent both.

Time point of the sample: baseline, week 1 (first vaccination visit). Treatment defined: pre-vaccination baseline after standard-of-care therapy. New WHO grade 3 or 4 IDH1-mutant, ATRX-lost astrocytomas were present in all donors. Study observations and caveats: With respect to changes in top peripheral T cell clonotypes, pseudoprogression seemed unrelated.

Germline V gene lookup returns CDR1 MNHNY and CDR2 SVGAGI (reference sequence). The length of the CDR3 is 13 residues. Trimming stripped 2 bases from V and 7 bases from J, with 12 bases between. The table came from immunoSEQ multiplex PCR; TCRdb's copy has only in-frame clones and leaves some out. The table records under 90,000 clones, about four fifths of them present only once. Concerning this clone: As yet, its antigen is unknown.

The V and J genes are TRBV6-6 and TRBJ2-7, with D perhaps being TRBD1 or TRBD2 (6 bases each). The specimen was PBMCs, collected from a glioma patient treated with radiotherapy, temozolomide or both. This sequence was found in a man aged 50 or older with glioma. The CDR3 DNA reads TGTGCCAGCAGTTACGGGGGGCGCGGGGAGCAGTACTTC. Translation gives CASSYGGRGEQYF.